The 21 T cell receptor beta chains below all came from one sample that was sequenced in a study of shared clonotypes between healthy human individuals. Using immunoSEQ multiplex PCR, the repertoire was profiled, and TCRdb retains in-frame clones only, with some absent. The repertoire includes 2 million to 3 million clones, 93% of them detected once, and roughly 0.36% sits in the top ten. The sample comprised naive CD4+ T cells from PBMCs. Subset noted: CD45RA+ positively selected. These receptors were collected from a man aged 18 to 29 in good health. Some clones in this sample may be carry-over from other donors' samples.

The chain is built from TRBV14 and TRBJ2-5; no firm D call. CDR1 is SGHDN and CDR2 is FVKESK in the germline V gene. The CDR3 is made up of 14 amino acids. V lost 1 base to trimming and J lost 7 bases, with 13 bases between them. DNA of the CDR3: TGTGCCAGCAGCCAAGTTATCGGAAGTGGGACCCAGTACTTC. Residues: CASSQVIGSGTQYF.

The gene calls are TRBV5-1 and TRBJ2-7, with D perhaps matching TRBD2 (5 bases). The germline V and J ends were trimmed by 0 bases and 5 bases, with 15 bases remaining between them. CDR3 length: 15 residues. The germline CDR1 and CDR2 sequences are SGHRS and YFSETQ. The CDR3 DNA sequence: TGCGCCAGCAGCTTGGCGACGGGGTCAGAGGACGAGCAGTACTTC. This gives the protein CASSLATGSEDEQYF.

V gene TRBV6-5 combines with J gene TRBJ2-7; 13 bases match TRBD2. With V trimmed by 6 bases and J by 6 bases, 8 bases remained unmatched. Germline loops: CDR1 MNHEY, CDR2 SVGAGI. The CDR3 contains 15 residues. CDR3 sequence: CASSPGTSGILEQYF. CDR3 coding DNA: TGTGCCAGCAGCCCCGGGACTAGCGGGATACTCGAGCAGTACTTC.

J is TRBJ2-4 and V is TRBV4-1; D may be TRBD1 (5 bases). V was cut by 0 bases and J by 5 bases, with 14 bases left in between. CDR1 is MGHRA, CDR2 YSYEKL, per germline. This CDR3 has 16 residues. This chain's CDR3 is CASSQDVARAQNIQYF. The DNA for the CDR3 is TGCGCCAGCAGCCAAGATGTTGCCAGGGCGCAAAACATTCAGTACTTC.

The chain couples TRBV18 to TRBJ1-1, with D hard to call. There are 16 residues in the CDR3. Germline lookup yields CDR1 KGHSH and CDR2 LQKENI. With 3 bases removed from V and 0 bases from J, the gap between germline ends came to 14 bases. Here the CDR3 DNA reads TGTGCCAGCTCACCGGATTCCATGTACCTGAACACTGAAGCTTTCTTT. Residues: CASSPDSMYLNTEAFF. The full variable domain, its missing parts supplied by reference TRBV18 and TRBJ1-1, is NAGVMQNPRHLVRRRGQEARLRCSPMKGHSHVYWYRQLPEEGLKFMVYLQKENIIDESGMPKERFSAEFPKEGPSILRIQQVVRGDSAAYFCASSPDSMYLNTEAFFGQGTRLTVV.

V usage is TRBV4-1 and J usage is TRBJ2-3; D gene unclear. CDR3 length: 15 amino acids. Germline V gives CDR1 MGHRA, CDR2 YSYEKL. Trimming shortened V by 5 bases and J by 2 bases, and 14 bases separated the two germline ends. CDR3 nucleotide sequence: TGCGCCAGCAGCGGGAAATCGGGCTACACAGATACGCAGTATTTT. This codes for CASSGKSGYTDTQYF.

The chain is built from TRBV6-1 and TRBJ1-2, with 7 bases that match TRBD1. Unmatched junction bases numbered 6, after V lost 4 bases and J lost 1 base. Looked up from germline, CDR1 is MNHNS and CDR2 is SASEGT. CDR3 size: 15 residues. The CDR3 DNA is TGTGCCAGCAGTGGCCCATACAGGGGTAACTATGGCTACACCTTC. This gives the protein CASSGPYRGNYGYTF.

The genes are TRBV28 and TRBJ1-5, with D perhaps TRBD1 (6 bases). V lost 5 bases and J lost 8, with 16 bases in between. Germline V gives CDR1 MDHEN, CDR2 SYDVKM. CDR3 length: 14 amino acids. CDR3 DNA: TGTGCCAGCAGTGCGGACAGCTTGGGGGAGCCCCAGCATTTT. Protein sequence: CASSADSLGEPQHF.

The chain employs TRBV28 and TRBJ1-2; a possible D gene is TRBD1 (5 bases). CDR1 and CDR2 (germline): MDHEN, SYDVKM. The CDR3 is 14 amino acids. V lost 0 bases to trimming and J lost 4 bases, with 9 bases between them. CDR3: CASSLWGGTYGYTF. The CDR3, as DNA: TGTGCCAGCAGTTTATGGGGGGGGACCTATGGCTACACCTTC.

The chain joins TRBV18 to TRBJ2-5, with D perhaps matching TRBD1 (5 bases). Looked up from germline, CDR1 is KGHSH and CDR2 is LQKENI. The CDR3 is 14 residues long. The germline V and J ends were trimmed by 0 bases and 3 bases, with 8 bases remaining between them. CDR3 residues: CASSPPTEKETQYF. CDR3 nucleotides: TGTGCCAGCTCACCACCGACAGAGAAAGAGACCCAGTACTTC.

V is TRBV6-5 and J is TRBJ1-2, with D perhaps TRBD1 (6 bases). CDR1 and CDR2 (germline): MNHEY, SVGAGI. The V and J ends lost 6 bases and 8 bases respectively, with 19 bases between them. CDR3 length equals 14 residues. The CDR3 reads CASRGRDNYRGYTF. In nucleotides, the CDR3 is TGTGCCAGCAGAGGCCGGGACAATTACAGGGGCTACACCTTC.

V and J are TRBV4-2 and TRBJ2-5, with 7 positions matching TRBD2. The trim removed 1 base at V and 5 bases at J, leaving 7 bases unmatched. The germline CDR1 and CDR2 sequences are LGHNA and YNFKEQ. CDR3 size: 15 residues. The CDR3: CASSQVSGRGETQYF. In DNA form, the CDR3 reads TGTGCCAGCAGCCAAGTCTCAGGGCGGGGGGAGACCCAGTACTTC.

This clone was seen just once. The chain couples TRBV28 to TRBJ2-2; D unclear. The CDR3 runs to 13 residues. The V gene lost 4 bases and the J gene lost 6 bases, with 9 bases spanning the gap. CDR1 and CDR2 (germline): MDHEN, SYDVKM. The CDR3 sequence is CASSSFLPGELFF. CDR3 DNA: TGTGCCAGCAGTTCCTTCCTTCCCGGGGAGCTGTTTTTT.

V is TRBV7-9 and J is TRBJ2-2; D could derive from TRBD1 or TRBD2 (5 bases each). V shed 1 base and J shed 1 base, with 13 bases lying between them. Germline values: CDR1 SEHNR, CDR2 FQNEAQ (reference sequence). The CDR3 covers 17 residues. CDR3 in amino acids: CASSLGLGTKNTGELFF. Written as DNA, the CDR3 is TGTGCCAGCAGCTTAGGGCTCGGGACCAAGAACACCGGGGAGCTGTTTTTT. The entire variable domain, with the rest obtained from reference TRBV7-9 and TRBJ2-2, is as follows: DTGVSQNPRHKITKRGQNVTFRCDPISEHNRLYWYRQTLGQGPEFLTYFQNEAQLEKSRLLSDRFSAERPKGSFSTLEIQRTEQGDSAMYLCASSLGLGTKNTGELFFGEGSRLTVL.

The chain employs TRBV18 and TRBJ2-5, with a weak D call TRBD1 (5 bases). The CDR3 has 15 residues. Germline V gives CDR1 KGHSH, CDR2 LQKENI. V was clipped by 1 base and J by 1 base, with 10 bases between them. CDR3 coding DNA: TGTGCCAGCTCACCACTCGACAGCGCCCAAGAGACCCAGTACTTC. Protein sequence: CASSPLDSAQETQYF.

Written as DNA, the CDR3 is TGTGCCAGCAGCCTAGGGGACGCGGACTACGAGCAGTACTTC. This translates into CASSLGDADYEQYF. The chain has TRBV4-2 and TRBJ2-7; either TRBD1 or TRBD2 may fit D (5 bases each). The CDR3 has 14 residues. CDR1 LGHNA and CDR2 YNFKEQ come from the germline V gene. V was clipped by 4 bases and J by 3 bases, with 13 bases between them.

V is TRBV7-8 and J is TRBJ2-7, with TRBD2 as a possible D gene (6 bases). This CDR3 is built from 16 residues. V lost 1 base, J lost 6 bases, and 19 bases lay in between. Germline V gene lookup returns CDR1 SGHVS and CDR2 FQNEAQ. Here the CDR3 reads CASSLVRSGRASEQYF. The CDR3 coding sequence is TGTGCCAGCAGCTTAGTGAGGTCCGGGAGAGCGTCCGAGCAGTACTTC.

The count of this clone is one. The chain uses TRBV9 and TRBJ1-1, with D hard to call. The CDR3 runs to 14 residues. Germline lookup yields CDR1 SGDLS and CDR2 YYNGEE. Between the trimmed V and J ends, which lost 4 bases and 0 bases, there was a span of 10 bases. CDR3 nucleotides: TGTGCCAGCAGCCCGACCCCGCTGAACACTGAAGCTTTCTTT. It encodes CASSPTPLNTEAFF.

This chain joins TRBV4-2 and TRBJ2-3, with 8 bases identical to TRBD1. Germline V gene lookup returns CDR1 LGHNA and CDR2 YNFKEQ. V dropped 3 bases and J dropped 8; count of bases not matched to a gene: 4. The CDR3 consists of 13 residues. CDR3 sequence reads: CASSQGQDTTQYF. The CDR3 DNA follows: TGTGCCAGCAGCCAGGGACAGGACACTACGCAGTATTTT.

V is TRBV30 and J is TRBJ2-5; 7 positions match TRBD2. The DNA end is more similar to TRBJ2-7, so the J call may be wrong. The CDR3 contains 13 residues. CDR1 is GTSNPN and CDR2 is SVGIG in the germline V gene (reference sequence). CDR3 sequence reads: CAWNAGDSYEQYF. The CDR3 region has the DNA TGTGCCTGGAACGCGGGAGACTCCTACGAGCAGTACTTC.

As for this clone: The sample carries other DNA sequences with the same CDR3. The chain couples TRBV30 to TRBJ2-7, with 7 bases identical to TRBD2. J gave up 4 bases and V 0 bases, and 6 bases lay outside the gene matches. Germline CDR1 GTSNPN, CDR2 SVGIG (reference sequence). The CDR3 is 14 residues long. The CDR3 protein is CAWSVRGRAYEQYF. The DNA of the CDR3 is TGTGCCTGGAGTGTCCGAGGGAGGGCGTACGAGCAGTACTTC.